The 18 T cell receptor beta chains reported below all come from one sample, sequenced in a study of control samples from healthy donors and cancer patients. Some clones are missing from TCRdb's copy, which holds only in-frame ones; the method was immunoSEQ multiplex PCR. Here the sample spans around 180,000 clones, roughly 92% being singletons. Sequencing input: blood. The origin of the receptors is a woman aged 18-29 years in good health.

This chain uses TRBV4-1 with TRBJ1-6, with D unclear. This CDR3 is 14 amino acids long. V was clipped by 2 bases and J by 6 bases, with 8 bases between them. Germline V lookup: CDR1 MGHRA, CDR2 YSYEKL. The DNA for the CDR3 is TGCGCCAGCAGCCAACCCCAGACTAATTCACCCCTCCACTTT. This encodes CASSQPQTNSPLHF.

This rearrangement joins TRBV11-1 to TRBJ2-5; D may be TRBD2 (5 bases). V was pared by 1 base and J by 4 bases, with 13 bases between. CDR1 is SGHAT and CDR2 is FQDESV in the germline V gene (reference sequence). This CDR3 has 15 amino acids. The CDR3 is CASSLGGLAAETQYF. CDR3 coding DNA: TGTGCCAGCAGCTTAGGTGGACTTGCTGCAGAGACCCAGTACTTC.

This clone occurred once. This chain's CDR3 is CASRPGRGTEAFF. The CDR3 bases are TGTGCCAGCCGGCCGGGGAGGGGCACTGAAGCTTTCTTT. J is TRBJ1-1 and V is TRBV2; weak D call: TRBD1 (5 bases). The CDR3 loop spans 13 amino acids. Germline lookup yields CDR1 SNHLY and CDR2 FYNNEI. V lost 8 bases to trimming and J lost 4 bases, with 14 bases between them.

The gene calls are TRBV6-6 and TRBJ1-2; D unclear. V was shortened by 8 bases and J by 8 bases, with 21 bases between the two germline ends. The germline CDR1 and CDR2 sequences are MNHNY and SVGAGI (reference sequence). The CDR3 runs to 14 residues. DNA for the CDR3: TGTGCCAGCTCCGACCGCGGCCTTCGGGAAGGCTACACCTTC. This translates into CASSDRGLREGYTF.

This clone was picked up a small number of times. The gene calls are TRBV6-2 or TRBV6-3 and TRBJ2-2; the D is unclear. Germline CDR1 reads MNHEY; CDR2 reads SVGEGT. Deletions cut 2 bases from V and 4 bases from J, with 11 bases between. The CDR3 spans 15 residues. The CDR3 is CASSYIPVSTGELFF. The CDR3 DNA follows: TGTGCCAGCAGTTACATTCCGGTGAGCACCGGGGAGCTGTTTTTT.

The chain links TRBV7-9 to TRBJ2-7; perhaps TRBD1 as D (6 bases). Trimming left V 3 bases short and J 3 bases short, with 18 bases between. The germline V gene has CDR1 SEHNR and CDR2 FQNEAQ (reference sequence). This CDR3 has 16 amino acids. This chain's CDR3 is CASSFPRDNGHYEQYF. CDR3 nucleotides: TGTGCCAGCAGCTTTCCCCGGGACAACGGACACTACGAGCAGTACTTC.

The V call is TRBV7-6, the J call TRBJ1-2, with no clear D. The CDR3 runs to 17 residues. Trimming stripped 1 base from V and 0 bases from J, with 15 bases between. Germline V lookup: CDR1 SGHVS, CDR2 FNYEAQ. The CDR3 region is CASSLVPSADANYGYTF. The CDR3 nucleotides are TGTGCCAGCAGCTTAGTCCCCTCCGCGGACGCTAACTATGGCTACACCTTC.

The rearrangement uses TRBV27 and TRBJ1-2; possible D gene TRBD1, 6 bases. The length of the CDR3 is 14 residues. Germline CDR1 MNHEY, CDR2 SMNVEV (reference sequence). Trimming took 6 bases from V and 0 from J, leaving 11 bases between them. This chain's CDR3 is CASSGTTSNYGYTF. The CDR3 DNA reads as TGTGCCAGCAGCGGGACAACATCTAACTATGGCTACACCTTC.

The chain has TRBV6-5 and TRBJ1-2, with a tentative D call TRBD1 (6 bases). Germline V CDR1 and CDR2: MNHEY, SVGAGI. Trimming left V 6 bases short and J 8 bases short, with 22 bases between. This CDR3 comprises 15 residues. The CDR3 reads CASSRGGTVPGGYTF. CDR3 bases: TGTGCCAGCAGCCGAGGGGGTACCGTCCCCGGAGGCTACACCTTC.

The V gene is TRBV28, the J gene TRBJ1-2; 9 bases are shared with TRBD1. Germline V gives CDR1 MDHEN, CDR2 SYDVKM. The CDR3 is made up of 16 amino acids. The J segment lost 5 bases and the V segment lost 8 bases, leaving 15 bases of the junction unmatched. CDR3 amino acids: CASVPGTGKKGYGYTF. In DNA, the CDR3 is TGTGCCAGCGTTCCCGGGACAGGGAAAAAGGGGTATGGCTACACCTTC.

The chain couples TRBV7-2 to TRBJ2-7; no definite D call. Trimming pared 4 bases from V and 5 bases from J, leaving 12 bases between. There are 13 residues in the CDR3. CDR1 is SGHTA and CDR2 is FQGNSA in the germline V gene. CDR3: CASSSPEMDEQYF. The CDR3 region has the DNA TGTGCCAGCAGCTCACCCGAGATGGACGAGCAGTACTTC.

This CDR3 is CASTLGGNTEAFF. The DNA for the CDR3 is TGTGCCAGCACTCTAGGTGGGAACACTGAAGCTTTCTTT. The chain is built from TRBV25-1 and TRBJ1-1; D unclear. Germline-derived CDR1 and CDR2 are MGHDK and SYGVNS. This CDR3 has 13 residues. The V end was cut by 7 bases, the J end by 1 base, with 10 bases between.

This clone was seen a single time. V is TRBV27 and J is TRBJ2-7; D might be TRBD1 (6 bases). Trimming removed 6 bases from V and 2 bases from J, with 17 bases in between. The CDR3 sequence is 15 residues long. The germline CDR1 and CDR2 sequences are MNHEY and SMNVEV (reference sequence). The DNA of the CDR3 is TGTGCCAGCAGGTCTACGGACAGCCGGGCCTACGAGCAGTACTTC. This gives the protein CASRSTDSRAYEQYF.

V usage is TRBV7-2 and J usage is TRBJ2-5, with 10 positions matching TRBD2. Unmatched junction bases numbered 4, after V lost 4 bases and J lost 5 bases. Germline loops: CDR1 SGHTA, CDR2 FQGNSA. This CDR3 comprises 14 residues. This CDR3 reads CASSSSGRGETQYF. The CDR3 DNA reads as TGTGCCAGCAGCTCTAGCGGGAGAGGGGAGACCCAGTACTTC.

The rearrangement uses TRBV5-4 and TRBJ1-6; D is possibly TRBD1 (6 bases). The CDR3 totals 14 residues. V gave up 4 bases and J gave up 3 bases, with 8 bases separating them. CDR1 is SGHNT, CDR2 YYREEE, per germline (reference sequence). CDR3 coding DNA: TGTGCCAGCAGCATGGACAGCTATAATTCACCCCTCCACTTT. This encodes CASSMDSYNSPLHF.

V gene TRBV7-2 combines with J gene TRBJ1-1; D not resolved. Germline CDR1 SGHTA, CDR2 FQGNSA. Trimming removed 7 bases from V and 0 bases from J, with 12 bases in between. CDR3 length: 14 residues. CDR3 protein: CASTRHVMNTEAFF. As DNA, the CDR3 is TGTGCCAGCACAAGACACGTCATGAACACTGAAGCTTTCTTT.

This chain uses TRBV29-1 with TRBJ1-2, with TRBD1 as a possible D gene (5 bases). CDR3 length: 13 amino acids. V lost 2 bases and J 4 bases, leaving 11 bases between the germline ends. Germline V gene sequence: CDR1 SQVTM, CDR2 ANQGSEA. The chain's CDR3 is CSVELQGSYGYTF. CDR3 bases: TGCAGCGTTGAACTTCAGGGCAGCTATGGCTACACCTTC. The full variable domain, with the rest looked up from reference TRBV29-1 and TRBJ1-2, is SAVISQKPSRDICQRGTSLTIQCQVDSQVTMMFWYRQQPGQSLTLIATANQGSEATYESGFVIDKFPISRPNLTFSTLTVSNMSPEDSSIYLCSVELQGSYGYTFGSGTRLTVV.

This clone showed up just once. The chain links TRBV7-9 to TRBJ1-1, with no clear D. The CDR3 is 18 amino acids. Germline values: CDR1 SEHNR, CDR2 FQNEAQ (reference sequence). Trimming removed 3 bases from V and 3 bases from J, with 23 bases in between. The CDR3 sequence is CASSLGGRIRLIDTEAFF. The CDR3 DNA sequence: TGTGCCAGCAGCTTGGGAGGGAGGATACGACTCATAGACACTGAAGCTTTCTTT.